The 24 T cell receptor beta chains reported below all come from one sample, sequenced in a study of blood T cell repertoires in COVID-19 (TCRdb year 2020). To prepare the library, the immunoSEQ multiplex PCR assay was applied. TCRdb holds this immuneACCESS table with in-frame rearrangements only. Some clones are missing; in checked studies, unresolved V genes explain under half, and the rest has no known cause. The sample contains about 290,000 clones, about 89% of them found a single time. Of the sample, 1.5% to 2% falls within the top ten clones. Sequences were obtained from PBMCs or T cells enriched from blood (not recorded which). These receptors originate from a middle-aged woman who had recovered from COVID-19.

This chain connects TRBV19 to TRBJ2-7, with TRBD1 as a possible D gene (5 bases). Trimming pared 1 base from V and 2 bases from J, leaving 12 bases between. This CDR3 has 15 amino acids. Germline V gives CDR1 LNHDA, CDR2 SQIVND (reference sequence). CDR3 sequence: CASSIVKGPAYEQYF. The CDR3 DNA reads as TGTGCCAGTAGTATAGTCAAGGGGCCCGCCTACGAGCAGTACTTC.

The rearrangement links TRBV7-3 to TRBJ2-7; possible D gene TRBD2, 7 bases. This CDR3 has 15 amino acids. Germline CDR1 and CDR2: SGHTA and FQGTGA. V was pared by 5 bases and J by 5 bases, with 19 bases between. CDR3 nucleotides: TGTGCCAGCAGCACACAGGGTTCGGGAGGCAACGAGCAGTACTTC. Protein: CASSTQGSGGNEQYF.

V and J are TRBV5-1 and TRBJ1-4, with no clear D. This CDR3 contains 14 residues. The germline V and J ends were trimmed by 3 bases and 0 bases, with 6 bases remaining between them. CDR1 is SGHRS and CDR2 is YFSETQ in the germline V gene. CDR3 residues: CASSSEATNEKLFF. In DNA form, the CDR3 reads TGCGCCAGCAGCTCAGAGGCAACTAATGAAAAACTGTTTTTT.

J is TRBJ2-7 and V is TRBV2; D not certain. V lost 10 bases and J lost 0, with 10 bases in between. The CDR3 extends over 12 amino acids. The V gene's germline CDR1 is SNHLY and CDR2 FYNNEI. CDR3 DNA: TGTGCCATCAACCCCGGCTCCTACGAGCAGTACTTC. Protein product: CAINPGSYEQYF.

The V gene is TRBV3-1 (or the pseudogene TRBV3-2), the J gene TRBJ1-2; D gene ambiguous. With 2 bases removed from V and 1 base from J, the gap between germline ends came to 5 bases. Per the germline V gene, CDR1 is LGHDT and CDR2 is YNNKEL (reference sequence). This CDR3 is built from 13 residues. The CDR3 DNA sequence: TGTGCCAGCAGCCAACAAATTAACTATGGCTACACCTTC. Translation: CASSQQINYGYTF.

This clone has just one count. CDR3 protein: CASSSGPGLANNEQFF. CDR3 nucleotide sequence: TGCGCCAGCAGCTCAGGCCCGGGACTAGCGAACAATGAGCAGTTCTTC. The chain couples TRBV5-1 to TRBJ2-1, with 10 positions matching TRBD2. The CDR3 sequence is 16 residues long. V lost 3 bases and J lost 5; bases outside the gene matches: 8. Germline loops: CDR1 SGHRS, CDR2 YFSETQ.

This clone appeared a few times. The chain couples TRBV29-1 to TRBJ2-2; D unresolved. The CDR3 runs to 13 residues. Deletions cut 4 bases from V and 5 bases from J, with 11 bases between. Per germline, CDR1 SQVTM and CDR2 ANQGSEA. DNA of the CDR3: TGCAGCGTTGGGCAGATACTAACCGGGGAGCTGTTTTTT. It encodes CSVGQILTGELFF.

This clone was recorded a few times. The genes are TRBV10-1 and TRBJ1-1; 8 nucleotides match TRBD1. CDR1 and CDR2 (germline): WNHNN, SYGVQD (reference sequence). CDR3 size: 14 residues. The J segment lost 3 bases and the V segment lost 2 bases, leaving 2 bases of the junction unmatched. The CDR3 coding sequence is TGCGCCAGCAGTGAGGGGACAGGTCACACTGAAGCTTTCTTT. This gives the protein CASSEGTGHTEAFF.

The chain combines TRBV11-2 with TRBJ2-5; 9 positions agree with TRBD2. The CDR3 is made up of 15 amino acids. CDR1 and CDR2 from the germline V gene are SGHAT and FQNNGV. With V trimmed by 6 bases and J by 2 bases, 7 bases remained unmatched. The CDR3 sequence: CASRSLAGRQETQYF. CDR3 in DNA: TGTGCCAGCAGATCCCTAGCGGGGCGACAAGAGACCCAGTACTTC.

The chain recombines TRBV27 with TRBJ1-4; 8 positions match TRBD1. Germline-derived CDR1 and CDR2 are MNHEY and SMNVEV (reference sequence). This CDR3 comprises 13 residues. V shed 3 bases, J shed 8 bases, and the junction held 2 bases outside the gene matches. The CDR3 is CASSFRGLEKLFF. In nucleotides, the CDR3 is TGTGCCAGCAGTTTCAGGGGGCTCGAAAAACTGTTTTTT.

This clone has only a few counts. The V and J genes are TRBV3-1 (or the pseudogene TRBV3-2) and TRBJ1-2; the match to TRBD1 covers 8 bases. This CDR3 comprises 17 residues. Per the germline V gene, CDR1 is LGHDT and CDR2 is YNNKEL (reference sequence). J gave up 5 bases and V 5 bases, and 16 bases lay outside the gene matches. The CDR3 here is CASSSDGTGPMGYGYTF. The DNA for the CDR3 is TGTGCCAGCAGCTCCGACGGGACAGGCCCTATGGGGTATGGCTACACCTTC.

The chain links TRBV15 to TRBJ2-6; D gene unclear. Trimming stripped 5 bases from V and 2 bases from J, with 10 bases between. From germline, CDR1 is LNHNV and CDR2 YYDKDF (reference sequence). This CDR3 has 15 amino acids. The CDR3 DNA is TGTGCCACCAGCGGTACAGCAGCTGGGGCCAACGTCCTGACTTTC. It codes for CATSGTAAGANVLTF.

This chain links TRBV5-1 with TRBJ2-2; TRBD2 matches 7 bases. The V segment lost 0 bases and the J segment 5 bases; nucleotides outside the gene matches: 7. The length of the CDR3 is 16 residues. Looked up from germline, CDR1 is SGHRS and CDR2 is YFSETQ. The CDR3 coding sequence is TGCGCCAGCAGCTTGGGCATAACGGGAGGAACCGGGGAGCTGTTTTTT. As protein: CASSLGITGGTGELFF.

This chain uses TRBV6-5 with TRBJ2-5, with a tentative D call TRBD2 (6 bases). Per germline, CDR1 MNHEY and CDR2 SVGAGI. The V and J ends lost 7 bases and 3 bases respectively, with 12 bases between them. CDR3 size: 13 residues. The CDR3 nucleotides are TGTGCCAGCATGAGCGGACTAAAAGAGACCCAGTACTTC. Its protein product is CASMSGLKETQYF.

V is TRBV2 and J is TRBJ1-2, with 11 bases aligning to TRBD1. Trimming removed 6 bases from V and 3 bases from J; junction bases left unmatched: 9. The CDR3 has 16 amino acids. Germline V lookup: CDR1 SNHLY, CDR2 FYNNEI. The CDR3 loop reads CASRERTGGADYGYTF. The DNA for the CDR3 is TGTGCCAGCAGGGAACGGACAGGGGGCGCAGACTATGGCTACACCTTC.

This clone appeared once. The J gene is TRBJ2-5, the V gene TRBV5-4; 9 nucleotides agree with TRBD1. The CDR3 is made up of 15 amino acids. V lost 3 bases to trimming and J lost 1 base; unmatched junction nucleotides: 4. CDR1 and CDR2 (germline): SGHNT, YYREEE (reference sequence). CDR3 DNA: TGTGCCAGCAGCTCCCGACAGGGGGGCCAAGAGACCCAGTACTTC. Its translation is CASSSRQGGQETQYF.

J is TRBJ1-5 and V is TRBV9; tentatively, D is TRBD1 (5 bases). This CDR3 has 13 amino acids. Germline CDR1 is SGDLS and CDR2 is YYNGEE. The V gene lost 8 bases and the J gene lost 4 bases, with 13 bases spanning the gap. The CDR3 reads CASGGGGNQPQHF. The DNA of the CDR3 is TGTGCCAGTGGGGGGGGAGGGAATCAGCCCCAGCATTTT.

The V and J genes are TRBV4-3 and TRBJ1-2; D possibly corresponds to TRBD1 (5 bases). Germline CDR1 is LGHNA and CDR2 is YSLEER. V lost 0 bases and J lost 8, with 7 bases in between. This CDR3 is built from 12 residues. DNA for the CDR3: TGCGCCAGCAGCCAAGATTGGGGCGGCTACACCTTC. It codes for CASSQDWGGYTF.

The rearrangement links TRBV3-1 (or the pseudogene TRBV3-2) to TRBJ2-7; 8 bases line up with TRBD2. CDR1 is LGHDT and CDR2 is YNNKEL in the germline V gene (reference sequence). J was trimmed by 12 bases and V by 4 bases; bases with no gene match: 8. There are 12 residues in the CDR3. CDR3 DNA sequence: TGTGCCAGCAGCCGGGGACTAGGCTCTCCGTACTTC. It encodes CASSRGLGSPYF.

The chain employs TRBV5-1 and TRBJ2-2, with 8 bases lining up with TRBD1. V was pared by 1 base and J by 6 bases, with 5 bases of the junction left unmatched. Germline V gives CDR1 SGHRS, CDR2 YFSETQ. The CDR3 runs to 15 residues. In nucleotides, the CDR3 is TGCGCCAGCAGCTTGTCGGGACAGGTCGCCGGGGAGCTGTTTTTT. The encoded protein is CASSLSGQVAGELFF.

Here the CDR3 DNA reads TGTGCCAGCAGCCTACCGGGCTACGAGCAGTACTTC. This encodes CASSLPGYEQYF. The chain uses TRBV6-5 and TRBJ2-7; no clear D gene. The germline CDR1 and CDR2 sequences are MNHEY and SVGAGI. The CDR3 spans 12 residues. V was clipped by 6 bases and J by 3 bases, with 9 bases between them.

The rearrangement uses TRBV5-1 and TRBJ2-7, with TRBD1 identical over 9 bases. CDR1 is SGHRS and CDR2 is YFSETQ in the germline V gene. Trimming cost V 6 bases and J 6 bases; bases outside gene matches: 16. CDR3 size: 16 residues. This CDR3 reads CASTSSLAGQGSEQYF. The CDR3 nucleotides read TGCGCCAGCACCTCGAGCCTTGCGGGACAGGGAAGCGAGCAGTACTTC.

This rearrangement joins TRBV5-1 to TRBJ1-2; D ambiguous. CDR3 size: 14 residues. Germline V gene sequence: CDR1 SGHRS, CDR2 YFSETQ. The ends were cut back, 0 bases at V and 8 bases at J, with 14 bases in the middle. DNA for the CDR3: TGCGCCAGCAGCTTGGATTGGCAGGCCGACGGCTACACCTTC. Amino acid sequence: CASSLDWQADGYTF.

The rearrangement joins TRBV19 to TRBJ1-1; D is perhaps TRBD1 (6 bases). Trimming took off 7 bases at V and 4 bases at J, with 16 bases between the two ends. The CDR3 runs to 14 residues. CDR1 is LNHDA and CDR2 is SQIVND in the germline V gene (reference sequence). This CDR3 is CASTNDRQGTEAFF. CDR3 DNA sequence: TGTGCCAGTACTAACGACAGGCAGGGCACTGAAGCTTTCTTT.